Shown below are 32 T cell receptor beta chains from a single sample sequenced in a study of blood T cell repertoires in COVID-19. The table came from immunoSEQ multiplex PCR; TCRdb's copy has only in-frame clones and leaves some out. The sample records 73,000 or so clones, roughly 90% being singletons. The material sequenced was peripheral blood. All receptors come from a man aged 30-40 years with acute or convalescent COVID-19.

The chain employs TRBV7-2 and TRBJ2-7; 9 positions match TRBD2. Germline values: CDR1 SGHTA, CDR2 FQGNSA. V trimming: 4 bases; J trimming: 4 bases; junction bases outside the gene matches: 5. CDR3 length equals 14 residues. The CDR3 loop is CASSSSGRRYEQYF. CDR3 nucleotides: TGTGCCAGCAGCTCGAGCGGGAGGAGGTACGAGCAGTACTTC. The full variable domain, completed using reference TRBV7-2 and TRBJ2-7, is GAGVSQSPSNKVTEKGKDVELRCDPISGHTALYWYRQSLGQGLEFLIYFQGNSAPDKSGLPSDRFSAERTGGSVSTLTIQRTQQEDSAVYLCASSSSGRRYEQYFGPGTRLTVT.

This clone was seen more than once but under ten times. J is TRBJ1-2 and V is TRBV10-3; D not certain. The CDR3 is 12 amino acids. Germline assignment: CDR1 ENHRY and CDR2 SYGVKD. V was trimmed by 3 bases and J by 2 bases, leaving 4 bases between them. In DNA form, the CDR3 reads TGTGCCATCAGTGACGGGAACTATGGCTACACCTTC. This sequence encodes CAISDGNYGYTF.

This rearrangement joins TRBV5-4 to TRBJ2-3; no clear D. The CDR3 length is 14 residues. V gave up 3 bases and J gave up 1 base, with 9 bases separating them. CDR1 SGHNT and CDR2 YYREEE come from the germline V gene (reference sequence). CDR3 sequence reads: CASSSQSGTDTQYF. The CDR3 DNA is TGTGCCAGCAGCTCGCAAAGCGGCACAGATACGCAGTATTTT.

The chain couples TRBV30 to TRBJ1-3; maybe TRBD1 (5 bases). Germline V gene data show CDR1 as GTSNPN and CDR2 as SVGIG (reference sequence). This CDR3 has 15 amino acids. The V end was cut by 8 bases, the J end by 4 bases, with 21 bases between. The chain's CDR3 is CAARRGGAGGNTIYF. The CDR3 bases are TGTGCCGCCCGACGCGGGGGTGCGGGGGGAAACACCATATATTTT. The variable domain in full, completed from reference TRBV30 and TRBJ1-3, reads SQTIHQWPATLVQPVGSPLSLECTVEGTSNPNLYWYRQAAGRGLQLLFYSVGIGQISSEVPQNLSASRPQDRQFILSSKKLLLSDSGFYLCAARRGGAGGNTIYFGEGSWLTVV.

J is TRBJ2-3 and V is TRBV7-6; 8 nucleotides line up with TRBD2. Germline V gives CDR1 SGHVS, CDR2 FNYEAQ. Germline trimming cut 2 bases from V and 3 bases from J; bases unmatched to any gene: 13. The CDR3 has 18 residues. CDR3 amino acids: CASSLKSGGAGGTDTQYF. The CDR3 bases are TGTGCCAGCAGCTTAAAATCGGGCGGCGCGGGAGGTACAGATACGCAGTATTTT.

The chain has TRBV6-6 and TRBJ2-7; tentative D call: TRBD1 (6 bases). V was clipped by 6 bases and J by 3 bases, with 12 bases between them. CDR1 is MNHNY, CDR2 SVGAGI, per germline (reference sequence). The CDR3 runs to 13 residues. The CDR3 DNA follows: TGTGCCAGCAGCAGAGGGGGTTTCTACGAGCAGTACTTC. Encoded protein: CASSRGGFYEQYF.

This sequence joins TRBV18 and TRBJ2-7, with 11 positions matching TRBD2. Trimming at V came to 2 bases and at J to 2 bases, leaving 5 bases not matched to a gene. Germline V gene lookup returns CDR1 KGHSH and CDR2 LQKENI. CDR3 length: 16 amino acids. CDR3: CASSPRTSGPAYEQYF. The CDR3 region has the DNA TGTGCCAGCTCACCAAGGACTAGCGGGCCAGCCTACGAGCAGTACTTC.

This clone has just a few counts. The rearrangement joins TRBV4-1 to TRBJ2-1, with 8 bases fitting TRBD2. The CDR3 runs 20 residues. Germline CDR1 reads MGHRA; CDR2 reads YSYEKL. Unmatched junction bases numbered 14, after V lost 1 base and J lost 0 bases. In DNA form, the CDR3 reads TGCGCCAGCAGCCAAGGGGCGGGAGGTCACCGGAAAAGCTCCTACAATGAGCAGTTCTTC. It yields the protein CASSQGAGGHRKSSYNEQFF.

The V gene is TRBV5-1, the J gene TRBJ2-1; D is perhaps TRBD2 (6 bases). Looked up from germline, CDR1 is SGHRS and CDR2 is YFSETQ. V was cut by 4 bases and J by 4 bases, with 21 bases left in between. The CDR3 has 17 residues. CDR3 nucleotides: TGCGCCAGCAGCGAATTAGGAAGGGACTGGAGGTACAATGAGCAGTTCTTC. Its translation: CASSELGRDWRYNEQFF.

The CDR3 spells CASSEGGGTGNSPLHF. CDR3 DNA: TGTGCCAGCAGCGAGGGGGGAGGGACAGGGAATTCACCCCTCCACTTT. The chain has TRBV9 and TRBJ1-6, with TRBD1 identical over 9 bases. Looked up from germline, CDR1 is SGDLS and CDR2 is YYNGEE. V was clipped by 3 bases and J by 7 bases; unmatched bases: 8. The CDR3 is 16 amino acids.

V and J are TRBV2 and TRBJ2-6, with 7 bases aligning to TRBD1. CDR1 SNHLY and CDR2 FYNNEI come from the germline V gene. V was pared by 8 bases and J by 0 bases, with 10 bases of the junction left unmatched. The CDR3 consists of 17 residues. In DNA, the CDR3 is TGTGCCAGCGTAGGGGACAGACCTAGCTCTGGGGCCAACGTCCTGACTTTC. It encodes CASVGDRPSSGANVLTF.

CDR3 DNA: TGTGCCCCCGCAGGGAGCGCGGGATTGTGTTCTGTCGGGGAGCTGTTTTTT. As protein: CAPAGSAGLCSVGELFF. The chain employs TRBV28 and TRBJ2-2, with D perhaps matching TRBD2 (6 bases). Between the trimmed V and J ends, which lost 11 bases and 7 bases, there was a span of 29 bases. CDR1 and CDR2 from the germline V gene are MDHEN and SYDVKM. This CDR3 spans 17 amino acids.

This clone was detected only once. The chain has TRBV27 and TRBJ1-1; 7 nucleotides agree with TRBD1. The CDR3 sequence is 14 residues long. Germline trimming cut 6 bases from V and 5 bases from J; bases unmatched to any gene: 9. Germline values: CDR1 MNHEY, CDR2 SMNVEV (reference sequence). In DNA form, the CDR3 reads TGTGCCAGCAGGCTACAGGGGTTGGTGACTGAAGCTTTCTTT. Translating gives CASRLQGLVTEAFF.

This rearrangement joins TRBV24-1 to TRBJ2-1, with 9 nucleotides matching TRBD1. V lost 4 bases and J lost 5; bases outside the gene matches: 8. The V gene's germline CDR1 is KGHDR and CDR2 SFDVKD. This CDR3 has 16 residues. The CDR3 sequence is CATSEGGQGLHNEQFF. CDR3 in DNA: TGTGCCACCAGTGAGGGGGGACAGGGACTACACAATGAGCAGTTCTTC.

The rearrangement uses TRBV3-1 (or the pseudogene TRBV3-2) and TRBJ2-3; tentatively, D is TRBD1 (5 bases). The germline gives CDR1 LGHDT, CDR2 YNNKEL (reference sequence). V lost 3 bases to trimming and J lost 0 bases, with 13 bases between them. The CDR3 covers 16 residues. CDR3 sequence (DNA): TGTGCCAGCAGCCACGGCAGGAAGGGGAGCACAGATACGCAGTATTTT. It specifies CASSHGRKGSTDTQYF.

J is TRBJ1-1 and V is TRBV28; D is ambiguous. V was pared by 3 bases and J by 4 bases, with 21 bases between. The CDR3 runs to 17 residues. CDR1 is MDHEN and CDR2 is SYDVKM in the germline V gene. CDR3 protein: CASSFQLMGRSGTEAFF. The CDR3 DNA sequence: TGTGCCAGCAGTTTCCAGTTAATGGGGAGATCGGGCACTGAAGCTTTCTTT.

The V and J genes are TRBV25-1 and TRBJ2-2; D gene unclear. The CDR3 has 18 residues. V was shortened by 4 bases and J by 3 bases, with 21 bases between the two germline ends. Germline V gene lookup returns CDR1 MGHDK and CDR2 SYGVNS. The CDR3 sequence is CASSVRNLSRVDTGELFF. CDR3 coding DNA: TGTGCCAGCAGTGTGCGGAACTTATCCCGCGTGGACACCGGGGAGCTGTTTTTT.

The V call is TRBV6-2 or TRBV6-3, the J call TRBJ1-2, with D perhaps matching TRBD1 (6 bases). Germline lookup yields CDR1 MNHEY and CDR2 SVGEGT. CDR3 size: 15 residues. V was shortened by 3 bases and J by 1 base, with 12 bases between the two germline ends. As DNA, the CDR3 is TGTGCCAGCAGTTATGGGGACATCCGTAACTATGGCTACACCTTC. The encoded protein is CASSYGDIRNYGYTF.

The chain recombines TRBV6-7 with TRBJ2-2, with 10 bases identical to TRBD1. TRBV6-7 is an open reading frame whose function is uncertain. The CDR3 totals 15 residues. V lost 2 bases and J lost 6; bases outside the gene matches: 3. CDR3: CASSYRQGAAGELFF. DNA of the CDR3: TGTGCCAGCAGTTACCGACAGGGGGCGGCCGGGGAGCTGTTTTTT.

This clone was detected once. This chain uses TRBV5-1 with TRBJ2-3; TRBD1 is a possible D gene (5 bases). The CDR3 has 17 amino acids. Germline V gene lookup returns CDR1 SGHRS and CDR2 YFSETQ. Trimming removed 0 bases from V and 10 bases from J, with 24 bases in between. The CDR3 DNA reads TGCGCCAGCAGCTTGGCCTTAGGACAACTGCTAGTTTTCGCGCAGTATTTT. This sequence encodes CASSLALGQLLVFAQYF.

The CDR3 is CASSVSGTGAYNEQFF. CDR3 sequence (DNA): TGCGCCAGCAGCGTCTCCGGGACAGGGGCCTACAATGAGCAGTTCTTC. This chain links TRBV5-1 with TRBJ2-1; 10 bases line up with TRBD1. This CDR3 has 16 amino acids. CDR1 SGHRS and CDR2 YFSETQ come from the germline V gene. With V trimmed by 4 bases and J by 2 bases, 6 bases remained unmatched.

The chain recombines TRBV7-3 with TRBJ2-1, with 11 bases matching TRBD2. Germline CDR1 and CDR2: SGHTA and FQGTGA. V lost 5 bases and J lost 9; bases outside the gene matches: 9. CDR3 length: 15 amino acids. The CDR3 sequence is CASSGSGRAGSEQFF. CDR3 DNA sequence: TGTGCCAGCAGCGGTAGCGGGAGGGCCGGAAGTGAGCAGTTCTTC.

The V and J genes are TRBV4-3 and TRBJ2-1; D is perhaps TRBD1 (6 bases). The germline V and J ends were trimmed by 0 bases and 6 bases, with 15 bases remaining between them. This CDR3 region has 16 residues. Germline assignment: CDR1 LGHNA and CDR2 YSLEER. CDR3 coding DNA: TGCGCCAGCAGCCAAGATCTTGGAACAGGGAGCAATGAGCAGTTCTTC. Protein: CASSQDLGTGSNEQFF.

The chain's CDR3 is CSVEPPGLRGDYEQFF. The CDR3 nucleotides are TGCAGCGTTGAGCCGCCGGGACTAAGAGGTGACTATGAGCAGTTCTTC. This chain links TRBV29-1 with TRBJ2-1; TRBD2 aligns across 7 bases. CDR3 length: 16 residues. Germline V gene data show CDR1 as SQVTM and CDR2 as ANQGSEA. Trimming at V came to 3 bases and at J to 8 bases, leaving 16 bases not matched to a gene.

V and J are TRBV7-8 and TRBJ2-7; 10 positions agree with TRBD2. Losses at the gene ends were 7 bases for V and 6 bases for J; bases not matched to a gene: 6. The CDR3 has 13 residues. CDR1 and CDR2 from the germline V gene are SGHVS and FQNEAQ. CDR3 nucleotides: TGTGCCAGCACCCTAGCGGGAGTAGGCGAGCAGTACTTC. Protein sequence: CASTLAGVGEQYF.

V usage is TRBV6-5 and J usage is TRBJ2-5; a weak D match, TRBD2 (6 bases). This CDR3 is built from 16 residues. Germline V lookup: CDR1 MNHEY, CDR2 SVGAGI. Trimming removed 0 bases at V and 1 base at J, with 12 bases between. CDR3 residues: CASSYSWGELQETQYF. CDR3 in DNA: TGTGCCAGCAGTTACTCGTGGGGGGAACTCCAAGAGACCCAGTACTTC.

DNA for the CDR3: TGTGCCAGCAGCTTAGGTCGGGGACAGGGGAGTTACGAGCAGTACTTC. Translation gives CASSLGRGQGSYEQYF. The chain is built from TRBV11-2 and TRBJ2-7; 10 bases map to TRBD1. J lost 4 bases, V lost 1 base, and 7 bases had no gene match. The CDR3 loop spans 16 amino acids. Germline lookup yields CDR1 SGHAT and CDR2 FQNNGV. Together with reference TRBV11-2 and TRBJ2-7, the CDR3 gives the full variable domain: EAGVAQSPRYKIIEKRQSVAFWCNPISGHATLYWYQQILGQGPKLLIQFQNNGVVDDSQLPKDRFSAERLKGVDSTLKIQPAKLEDSAVYLCASSLGRGQGSYEQYFGPGTRLTVT.

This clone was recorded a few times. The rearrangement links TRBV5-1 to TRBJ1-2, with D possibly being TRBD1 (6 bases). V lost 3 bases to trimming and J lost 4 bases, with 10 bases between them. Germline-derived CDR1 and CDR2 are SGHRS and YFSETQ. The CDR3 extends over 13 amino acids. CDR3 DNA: TGCGCCAGCAGCTACGGGGACATCTATGGCTACACCTTC. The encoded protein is CASSYGDIYGYTF. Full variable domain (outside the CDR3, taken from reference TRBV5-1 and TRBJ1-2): KAGVTQTPRYLIKTRGQQVTLSCSPISGHRSVSWYQQTPGQGLQFLFEYFSETQRNKGNFPGRFSGRQFSNSRSEMNVSTLELGDSALYLCASSYGDIYGYTFGSGTRLTVV.

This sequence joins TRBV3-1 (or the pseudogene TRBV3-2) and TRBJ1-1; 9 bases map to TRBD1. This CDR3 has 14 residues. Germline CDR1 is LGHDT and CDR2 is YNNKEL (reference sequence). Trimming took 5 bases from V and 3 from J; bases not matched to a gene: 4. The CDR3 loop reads CASSARDRDTEAFF. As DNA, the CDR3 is TGTGCCAGCAGCGCCCGGGACAGGGACACTGAAGCTTTCTTT.

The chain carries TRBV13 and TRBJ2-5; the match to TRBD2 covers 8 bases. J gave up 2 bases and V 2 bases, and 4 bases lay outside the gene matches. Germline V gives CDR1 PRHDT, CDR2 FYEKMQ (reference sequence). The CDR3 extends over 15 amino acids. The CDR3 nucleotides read TGTGCCAGCAGCTTACTAGAGCGGGAGCAAGAGACCCAGTACTTC. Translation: CASSLLEREQETQYF.

DNA of the CDR3: TGTGCCAGCAGCCCGAGGGCGGGGGCGAATTCACCCCTCCACTTT. Residues: CASSPRAGANSPLHF. The rearrangement uses TRBV7-3 and TRBJ1-6, with D perhaps TRBD1 (6 bases). The germline V gene has CDR1 SGHTA and CDR2 FQGTGA. V was shortened by 5 bases and J by 7 bases, with 15 bases between the two germline ends. This CDR3 contains 15 residues.

The CDR3 reads CASRAGTLKLRYEQYF. The CDR3 nucleotides read TGTGCCAGCAGGGCCGGGACTCTGAAATTGCGCTACGAGCAGTACTTC. The chain recombines TRBV2 with TRBJ2-7, with D possibly TRBD2 on 6 matching bases. CDR1 and CDR2 (germline): SNHLY, FYNNEI. The length of the CDR3 is 16 residues. V lost 6 bases, J lost 3 bases, and 21 bases lay in between.